This T cell receptor beta chain is from a study of cytomegalovirus exposure and HLA in healthy donors (dated by TCRdb to about 2017). At the level of the whole study: An earlier analysis of some 620 of the donors reported approximately 260 Gb of sequence data and 117 million unique TCR beta sequences obtained from roughly 180 million T cells. The number of donors typed differed by locus, with roughly 629-640 for A, B, C, DRB1 and DQB1, roughly 520 for DQA1, under 610 for DPA1, and some 440 for DPB1. HLA typing included class I and class II loci at four-digit resolution. Around 320 gigabases of sequencing data and around 87 million unique TCR sequences were included in an early release covering over 600 HLA-typed donors. Of the approximately 400 genotyped donors, roughly 80% fell in the genetic ancestry cluster associated with self-reported Caucasian donors. Every discovery cohort repertoire had been produced on one sequencing platform. An earlier analysis of around 580 of the donors used high-throughput TCR beta sequencing to judge whether each TCR beta V gene segment behaved as functional or pseudogenic. The study aimed to test whether cataloging public T cell receptors could reveal signatures of past pathogen exposure. Among about 400 genotyped donors of the cohort, an average of approximately 200,000 unique TCR beta nucleotide sequences was sequenced per donor, of which about 19% were non-productive. A separate validation cohort of some 130 different subjects was used in addition to the 666-subject first cohort. Four or five DR-DQ haplotypes were handled as single units for association and clustering because linkage in the cohort was strong. The study combined high-throughput TCR immunosequencing, statistical association of individual TCRs with disease status, and machine learning to predict cytomegalovirus infection status. A later genetic analysis used genome-wide SNP genotypes for about 55% of the 666 donors, treating that subset as a discovery cohort. In the later analysis, no new phenotypic data were used to find candidate immune exposures; instead, reliance was placed on TCR beta sequences and their occurrence across donors. Donor age, sex, ethnicity and CMV serostatus were collected together with the repertoire data. In a later analysis, previously published TCR beta repertoires from about 670 donors were re-analyzed and high-resolution HLA genotyping was added so that TCR occurrence patterns could be studied. Using immunosequencing, the study profiled T cell repertoires from about 650 subjects and related those repertoires to cytomegalovirus serostatus.

This clone was seen a few times. What antigen it recognizes has not been identified. There are no base qualities to consult, and no much larger clone falls within one base. Sequences MGHDK (CDR1) and SYGVNS (CDR2) are obtained from the germline V gene. Here V drops 0 bases and J drops 0 bases, and the junction holds 1 base not matched to any gene. Measured from the cysteine to the phenylalanine, the CDR3 is 16 residues long. The CDR3 DNA has 48 bases and is translated from base 1. On the study overall, not on this receptor specifically: According to the authors, the approach could potentially be generalized to other disease states and immunological phenotypes. Compared with equally common non-associated chains, HLA-associated TCR beta chains in a later analysis were more clonally expanded and had lower generation probabilities. A few of the identified cytomegalovirus-associated TCR beta chains were confirmed in vitro to be specific for cytomegalovirus antigens. According to a later genetic analysis, donors in an Asian-associated ancestry cluster had fewer N-insertions in productive TCRs than the roughly 700-donor mean. The classifier was reported to diagnose cytomegalovirus status with high specificity and sensitivity in both the original cohort and the validation cohort. Roughly uniform sequencing depth across donors was assumed in presence/absence analyses, although this assumption may not hold. In an earlier analysis of approximately 590 of the donors, most TCR beta V segments were observed in productive rearrangements about 87% or about 30% of the time, broadly matching IMGT annotations. Most CMV-associated TCR beta chains appeared to be HLA-restricted in a later analysis, and the HLA associations seemed to be driven largely by CMV exposure. In a later analysis, around 17,000 TCR beta sequences were associated with specific HLA alleles at a false discovery rate of 0.05. Some IMGT-functional V segments, including TRBV6-2 and TRBV6-3, could not be told apart with the 87-base-pair reads, so those segments were excluded. A group of highly shared sequence variants was considered likely to be a technical artifact of the sequencing pipeline. In a later analysis, TCR association rates were found to vary across HLA loci, with the most associated TCRs seen for DRB1 alleles and the fewest for HLA-C alleles. CMV serostatus was the only immune exposure information available for the cohort. This cohort had only TCR beta chains sequenced, and the lack of alpha or paired-chain data limited which features could be detected. Linkage disequilibrium might explain the correlated functional status among segregating V segments, but an unknown experimental factor could not be ruled out. Approximately 16 rarely observed V segments, including chromosome 9 orphons, were excluded from the earlier analysis of several hundred of the donors because counts were too low. An association between a missense DCLRE1C variant and V-gene and J-gene trimming of TCR beta chains was found in a later genetic analysis and replicated in an independent cohort. Because HLA typing was unavailable for some donors at each locus, only the typed subset was used in association tests. The study listed around 160 TCR beta chains as associated with cytomegalovirus. When HLA alleles, especially DR and DQ, strongly co-occurred, TCR associations were difficult to assign to individual alleles. A later analysis reported that several top co-occurrence clusters appeared linked to parvovirus B19, influenza, CMV and Epstein-Barr virus. A further reported finding was that TCR beta sequences accurately predicted the HLA-A and HLA-B alleles for most subjects in the first cohort. Across donors, most TCR sequences were observed very rarely, whereas some public TCRs were present in many individuals.

The cohort consisted of 666 healthy bone marrow donors. All cohort members were sampled while nominally healthy, although unrecorded immune exposures were likely present. The donor was CMV seropositive and was included in the group of 300 or so seropositive cohort members. Each donor provided a peripheral blood sample, and peripheral blood mononuclear cells were used for TCR beta sequencing. Genomic DNA extraction from the blood cell samples was performed with the Qiagen DNeasy Blood Extraction Kit. Receptor libraries were prepared by the immunoSEQ multiplex PCR assay. For the multiplex PCR, a mixture combining 60 forward primers for TCR Vbeta segments and 13 reverse primers for TCR Jbeta segments was used. A multiplex PCR assay on genomic DNA amplified the CDR3 region of rearranged TCR beta genes. On the Illumina HiSeq System, the amplified TCR beta libraries were sequenced as 87-base-pair reads. The authors' pipeline ran thus. Across the roughly 600 repertoires, a later analysis counted some 80 million unique TCR beta chains, around 11 million of which were shared by at least two donors. To remove PCR and sequencing errors, raw reads were error-corrected and collapsed into unique sequences using a nearest-neighbor algorithm that merged closely related sequences. Alignment of CDR3 sequences to IMGT reference sequences was used to assign V, D and J gene segments. For a sequence to be retained, a match of at least six nucleotides to both a V gene segment and a J gene segment was required. A rearrangement was called productive if the CDR3 had no stop codons and remained in frame with V and J, and every other rearrangement was called non-productive. CDR3 was defined according to IMGT convention as the region running from the second conserved V-encoded cysteine to the conserved J-encoded phenylalanine. The earlier analysis of fewer than 700 of the donors excluded sequences that lacked an unambiguous match to a single V gene segment. An earlier analysis of several hundred of the donors called V segments functional above 56.7% productive rearrangements and segregating when the between-donor standard deviation exceeded 5%. A statistical classification framework was developed to diagnose cytomegalovirus status using the catalog of TCR beta chain sequences. V and J gene assignment, in a later analysis, came from comparing TCR nucleotide sequences with IMGT/GENE-DB human TR gene sequences. The TCRdist pipeline was used in a later analysis to assign CDR3 sequences and most-parsimonious VDJ recombination scenarios. In a later analysis, every TCR beta chain was defined by the combination of its CDR3 amino acid sequence and its V-gene family, and reads without a unique V-gene family were dropped. A later analysis removed several hundred highly shared, low-generation-probability nucleotide sequences to deal with suspected cross-contamination and a sequencing artifact. For each public chain, a later analysis derived a clonal expansion index from normalized ranks of inferred template counts within each repertoire. A later analysis computed generation probabilities with a VDJ recombination model fitted to out-of-frame rearrangements, and checked the results against IGoR. In a later analysis, hypergeometric tests were used to score TCR-TCR, TCR-HLA and TCR-CMV co-occurrence, with a repertoire-size bias correction applied to TCR pairs. A later analysis estimated false discovery rates by permuting HLA or CMV assignments 20 times. In a later analysis, co-occurring TCRs were grouped using DBSCAN, with TCRdist sequence similarity added in when clustering inside HLA-allele-positive subsets. For co-occurrence clustering, repertoires with fewer than 30,000 or more than 120,000 public chains were excluded, along with a handful of repertoires with anomalous nucleotide sharing. This immuneACCESS table, as held by TCRdb, lists in-frame sequences with V and J called but not all clones. Of the missing ones, under half trace to an unresolved V gene in checked studies; the others have no known cause. Clonal size and the V and J genes are those of that table, whereas D and trimming came from the DNA. Counted in this sample were some 130,000 clones; 70% to 85% of them appeared once. Approximately 7% of the sample is in the top ten clones.

The sample consisted of PBMCs. The clonotype was recovered from a man aged 40-49 years in good health and CMV-seropositive. The V and J segments used are TRBV25-1 and TRBJ2-3; 9 middle bases align to TRBD2. CDR3 sequence: CASSEYSGRSTDTQYF. The DNA sequence follows: TGTGCCAGCAGTGAATATAGCGGGAGAAGCACAGATACGCAGTATTTT.